The source of this T cell receptor (beta chain) is a study of CD8 T cells in ankylosing spondylitis. The V gene lost 2 bases and the J gene lost 1 base, with 7 bases spanning the gap. This CDR3 contains 14 residues. The germline gives CDR1 ENHRY, CDR2 SYGVKD. As regards this clonotype: Its matching antigen is unknown.

Whole-study findings and limits: Seemingly characteristic of ankylosing spondylitis blood was a TCR beta motif consisting of about 8 highly homologous variants. Disease-linked clones, CD8+, were relatively rare in peripheral blood. From matched ankylosing spondylitis synovial fluid, disease-linked clones were reportedly recovered at significantly enriched levels. Previously reported in reactive arthritis synovial fluid and blood were some of the motif variants.

Quantitative molecular-barcoded 5'-RACE generated the TCR beta libraries. TCRdb ran MiXCR on the 5' RACE reads and lists one entry per CDR3 protein. Here the sample spans roughly 700,000 distinct CDR3 sequences, roughly 20% being singletons. Sample: blood, either unsorted or a sorted T cell fraction (not recorded which). The TCR comes from a male donor with ankylosing spondylitis. The rearrangement uses TRBV10-3 and TRBJ2-3; a possible D gene is TRBD2 (5 bases). The CDR3 nucleotides read TGTGCCATCAGTGAGGTTAGCGGCACAGATACGCAGTATTTT. Protein sequence: CAISEVSGTDTQYF.